These 7 T cell receptor beta chains share one sample of origin, sequenced in a study of blood T cell repertoires in COVID-19. Only in-frame clones appear in the TCRdb table, and some are missing; sequencing was by immunoSEQ multiplex PCR. The sample gives 400,000 to 450,000 clones, about 90% of which show up once; 0.75% to 0.85% is in the top ten. Sequencing was carried out using peripheral blood. These receptors originate from a man younger than 35 with COVID-19, enrolled during active disease.

V is TRBV19 and J is TRBJ2-7, with 8 bases fitting TRBD2. Germline V gene sequence: CDR1 LNHDA, CDR2 SQIVND (reference sequence). The CDR3 has 14 residues. V lost 5 bases to trimming and J lost 0 bases; unmatched junction nucleotides: 3. CDR3 in DNA: TGTGCCAGTAGTTCGAGCGGGAGCTCCTACGAGCAGTACTTC. It specifies CASSSSGSSYEQYF.

The CDR3 sequence: CASREWTGGHNEQFF. The CDR3 DNA reads TGTGCCAGCAGAGAATGGACAGGGGGCCACAATGAGCAGTTCTTC. The chain combines TRBV6-6 with TRBJ2-1; the match to TRBD1 covers 11 bases. The CDR3 length is 15 residues. Trimming removed 6 bases from V and 5 bases from J; junction bases left unmatched: 6. Per the germline V gene, CDR1 is MNHNY and CDR2 is SVGAGI (reference sequence).

This clone was counted a single time. CDR3 bases: TGCGCCAGCAGCTTGTGTCAGGTCTGTGAGCAGTACTTC. Translating it yields CASSLCQVCEQYF. The chain carries TRBV5-1 and TRBJ2-7; unclear D gene. Trimming stripped 1 base from V and 7 bases from J, with 12 bases between. The germline V gene encodes CDR1 SGHRS and CDR2 YFSETQ. There are 13 residues in the CDR3. Together with reference TRBV5-1 and TRBJ2-7, the CDR3 gives the full variable domain: KAGVTQTPRYLIKTRGQQVTLSCSPISGHRSVSWYQQTPGQGLQFLFEYFSETQRNKGNFPGRFSGRQFSNSRSEMNVSTLELGDSALYLCASSLCQVCEQYFGPGTRLTVT.

The J gene is TRBJ2-7, the V gene TRBV4-1; 10 nucleotides align to TRBD1. V trimming: 4 bases; J trimming: 2 bases; junction bases outside the gene matches: 5. The CDR3 has 15 residues. Germline CDR1 reads MGHRA; CDR2 reads YSYEKL. This CDR3 reads CASSRSGTGAYEQYF. CDR3 DNA sequence: TGCGCCAGCAGCCGATCCGGGACAGGGGCCTACGAGCAGTACTTC.

Points on this clone: The sample carries other DNA sequences with the same CDR3. The chain employs TRBV11-3 and TRBJ2-7; a possible D gene is TRBD1 (5 bases). V gave up 1 base and J gave up 3 bases, with 10 bases separating them. In germline, CDR1 is SGHNT, CDR2 YENEEA. The CDR3 spans 14 residues. CDR3 in DNA: TGTGCCAGCAGCTTAGCTAGTCAGGGCTACGAGCAGTACTTC. Amino acids: CASSLASQGYEQYF.

The chain combines TRBV6-5 with TRBJ2-7, with D possibly being TRBD1 (6 bases). The germline CDR1 and CDR2 sequences are MNHEY and SVGAGI. V was pared by 8 bases and J by 5 bases, with 19 bases between. CDR3 length equals 14 residues. This chain's CDR3 is CASWKTGTNNEQYF. The CDR3 region has the DNA TGTGCCAGCTGGAAGACAGGTACTAATAACGAGCAGTACTTC.

The rearrangement links TRBV7-2 to TRBJ2-3, with TRBD2 identical over 8 bases. CDR3 length: 16 residues. From germline, CDR1 is SGHTA and CDR2 FQGNSA. V shed 5 bases, J shed 3 bases, and the junction held 10 bases outside the gene matches. The CDR3 nucleotides read TGTGCCAGCAGCCAGCTAGCGGGCGTGAGGACAGATACGCAGTATTTT. Its protein product is CASSQLAGVRTDTQYF.